Presented here are 8 T cell receptor beta chains from one specimen sequenced in a study of T-cell reconstitution after alpha-beta-depleted transplantation in children. Unique molecular identifiers were incorporated into the prepared TCRbeta library. TCRdb fed the PCR reads into MiXCR, producing one record per CDR3 protein. This table has about 150,000 distinct CDR3 sequences, approximately 12% appearing once. Sequenced material: PBMCs, taken before TCRalphabeta/CD19-depleted stem cell transplant. The origin of the receptors is a boy under 10 years old with acute myeloid leukemia, due to receive a stem cell transplant.

In its sample, this clonotype was seen many times. The J gene is TRBJ1-5, the V gene TRBV7-8; unclear D gene. Deletions cut 7 bases from V and 0 bases from J, with 10 bases between. Germline V gene lookup returns CDR1 SGHVS and CDR2 FQNEAQ. The CDR3 totals 14 residues. The CDR3 here is CASTGGYSNQPQHF. DNA for the CDR3: TGTGCCAGCACCGGCGGCTATAGCAATCAGCCCCAGCATTTT.

This clonotype was recorded many times. V usage is TRBV7-8 and J usage is TRBJ2-5, with no clear D. V shed 1 base and J shed 4 bases, with 13 bases lying between them. The CDR3 has 15 amino acids. The germline CDR1 and CDR2 sequences are SGHVS and FQNEAQ. The CDR3 nucleotides are TGTGCCAGCAGCTTAGTATCAGGTCTTCCAGAGACCCAGTACTTC. It translates to CASSLVSGLPETQYF.

This clonotype came up many times. The rearrangement uses TRBV20-1 and TRBJ1-6, with 7 bases lining up with TRBD1. V trimming: 1 base; J trimming: 7 bases; junction bases outside the gene matches: 10. CDR3 length equals 16 residues. Germline V lookup: CDR1 DFQATT, CDR2 SNEGSKA (reference sequence). Here the CDR3 DNA reads TGCAGTGCTAGAGCCACTGGCGGACAGGAGAATTCACCCCTCCACTTT. This sequence encodes CSARATGGQENSPLHF.

This clonotype was counted ten times or more. The V call is TRBV12-3 or TRBV12-4, the J call TRBJ1-5; D ambiguous. Between the trimmed V and J ends, which lost 5 bases and 11 bases, there was a span of 13 bases. The CDR3 is 12 amino acids. CDR3 DNA: TGTGCCAGCAGTATCAGCCTTTTTGCCCAGCATTTT. Translating gives CASSISLFAQHF.

This clonotype was observed at least ten times. J is TRBJ2-1 and V is TRBV29-1; no firm D call. Between the trimmed V and J ends, which lost 0 bases and 0 bases, there was a span of 9 bases. The CDR3 is 15 amino acids. Germline CDR1 reads SQVTM; CDR2 reads ANQGSEA. Here the CDR3 DNA reads TGCAGCGTTGAAGATGGTCGTCGCTCCTACAATGAGCAGTTCTTC. This encodes CSVEDGRRSYNEQFF.

Remarks on this clonotype: Possible read error: a much larger clone is one base away. This sequence joins TRBV5-1 and TRBJ2-4, with 7 bases identical to TRBD1. There are 13 residues in the CDR3. The V segment lost 4 bases and the J segment 15 bases; nucleotides outside the gene matches: 13. CDR1 and CDR2 (germline): SGHRS, YFSETQ. The CDR3 DNA sequence: TGCGCCAGCAGCCCCCGGGACAGCGACTCATGGTACTTC. It yields the protein CASSPRDSDSWYF.

This clonotype occurred many times. The chain links TRBV3-1 to TRBJ2-1, with D unclear. Germline CDR1 and CDR2: LGHDT and YNNKEL (reference sequence). The CDR3 runs 12 residues. The V end lost 0 bases, the J end lost 5 bases, and 2 bases lay between the germline ends. The CDR3 DNA reads TGTGCCAGCAGCCAAGAAAACAATGAGCAGTTCTTC. It translates to CASSQENNEQFF.

This clonotype was counted between two and nine times. The chain joins TRBV24-1 to TRBJ2-5, with D maybe TRBD1 (5 bases). V was cut by 0 bases and J by 4 bases, with 11 bases left in between. This CDR3 is built from 15 residues. Looked up from germline, CDR1 is KGHDR and CDR2 is SFDVKD. The CDR3 DNA is TGTGCCACCAGTGATTTGCGTAGGGGTGGAGAGACCCAGTACTTC. Encoded protein: CATSDLRRGGETQYF.